This entry lists 23 T cell receptor beta chains sequenced from one sample in a study of blood T cells in healthy people across ages. A second about 7 to 12 cycle PCR used barcoded and J-beta primers. A single record per CDR3 protein comes from TCRdb applying MiXCR to the 5' RACE reads. The table includes some 1,800,000 distinct CDR3 sequences, around 42% detected once. The sequencing sample was made of blood. The receptor source for this set is a human donor in good health.

V is TRBV7-2 and J is TRBJ2-6; the match to TRBD1 covers 7 bases. The V and J ends lost 1 base and 1 base, in that order; junction bases with no gene match: 13. There are 20 residues in the CDR3. Germline CDR1 SGHTA, CDR2 FQGNSA. This chain's CDR3 is CASSLVPPTGSVSGANVLTF. The CDR3 nucleotides read TGTGCCAGCAGCTTAGTACCCCCGACAGGGTCTGTGTCTGGGGCCAACGTCCTGACTTTC.

The chain carries TRBV21-1 and TRBJ2-1. TRBV21-1 is a listed pseudogene. The CDR3 is 15 amino acids. The CDR3 DNA is TGTGCCAGCAGCAAGGAACAAAGCTCCTACAATGAGCAGTTCTTC. This codes for CASSKEQSSYNEQFF.

This clonotype was seen a few times. This chain joins TRBV4-3 and TRBJ1-2, with TRBD1 matching 8 bases. Germline V gene sequence: CDR1 LGHNA, CDR2 YSLEER. The trim removed 0 bases at V and 8 bases at J, leaving 8 bases unmatched. The CDR3 covers 15 residues. CDR3 sequence: CASSQDPDREGGYTF. The CDR3 DNA follows: TGCGCCAGCAGCCAAGACCCGGACAGGGAGGGAGGCTACACCTTC.

V and J are TRBV7-2 and TRBJ2-3, with D tentatively TRBD2 (6 bases). CDR3 length: 14 residues. The V and J ends lost 5 bases and 3 bases respectively, with 12 bases between them. The V gene's germline CDR1 is SGHTA and CDR2 FQGNSA. The CDR3 nucleotides are TGTGCCAGCAGCCCCCCGGGACTTACAGATACGCAGTATTTT. This translates into CASSPPGLTDTQYF.

This clonotype was observed a few times. The rearrangement uses TRBV5-5 and TRBJ2-4, with no clear D. The J call could be wrong; TRBJ2-7 is a better fit for the DNA end. The germline V gene encodes CDR1 SGHKS and CDR2 YYEKEE (reference sequence). CDR3 length: 14 residues. The CDR3 here is CASSLNTQIYEQYF. The CDR3 nucleotides are TGTGCCAGCAGCTTGAACACCCAGATCTACGAGCAGTACTTC.

V usage is TRBV7-9 and J usage is TRBJ1-6; TRBD1 agrees at 7 bases. CDR3 size: 15 residues. The germline gives CDR1 SEHNR, CDR2 FQNEAQ (reference sequence). The ends lost 5 bases at V and 8 bases at J; junction bases unmatched: 9. CDR3 residues: CASSLLGDSDSPLHF. CDR3 coding DNA: TGTGCCAGCAGCCTCCTCGGGGACAGTGATTCACCCCTCCACTTT.

In its sample, this clonotype was seen a few times. The chain recombines TRBV24-1 with TRBJ2-1; 7 positions match TRBD1. Losses at the gene ends were 4 bases for V and 7 bases for J; bases not matched to a gene: 6. The CDR3 has 14 amino acids. The germline gives CDR1 KGHDR, CDR2 SFDVKD. In DNA, the CDR3 is TGTGCCACCAGTGACCCTGGACAGGCTAATGAGCAGTTCTTC. Translation gives CATSDPGQANEQFF.

The chain employs TRBV7-2 and TRBJ1-2; the match to TRBD1 covers 9 bases. Germline loops: CDR1 SGHTA, CDR2 FQGNSA. The CDR3 sequence is 15 residues long. The J segment lost 7 bases and the V segment lost 5 bases, leaving 11 bases of the junction unmatched. CDR3: CASSLFLQGASGYTF. The CDR3 nucleotides read TGTGCCAGCAGCCTATTTTTACAGGGGGCTAGTGGCTACACCTTC.

The chain has TRBV10-3 and TRBJ1-2, with D perhaps TRBD1 (6 bases). Deletions cut 3 bases from V and 7 bases from J, with 12 bases between. Per germline, CDR1 ENHRY and CDR2 SYGVKD. The CDR3 contains 13 residues. CDR3 DNA sequence: TGTGCCATCAGTGAAGGGGGAGATGGTGGCTACACCTTC. It encodes CAISEGGDGGYTF.

This clonotype was observed a handful of times. The V and J genes are TRBV5-1 and TRBJ2-5, with D unresolved. The V end was cut by 3 bases, the J end by 2 bases, with 11 bases between. The length of the CDR3 is 14 residues. Germline CDR1 SGHRS, CDR2 YFSETQ. The CDR3 spells CASSSGQSQETQYF. CDR3 coding DNA: TGCGCCAGCAGCTCCGGCCAATCACAAGAGACCCAGTACTTC. Based on the CDR3 plus reference TRBV5-1 and TRBJ2-5, the full variable domain is KAGVTQTPRYLIKTRGQQVTLSCSPISGHRSVSWYQQTPGQGLQFLFEYFSETQRNKGNFPGRFSGRQFSNSRSEMNVSTLELGDSALYLCASSSGQSQETQYFGPGTRLLVL.

The rearrangement links TRBV6-1 to TRBJ1-1; D gene uncertain. CDR3 length: 16 residues. From germline, CDR1 is MNHNS and CDR2 SASEGT. V was cut by 0 bases and J by 2 bases, with 13 bases left in between. The CDR3 region has the DNA TGTGCCAGCAGTGAAGCTGTGGGGTACCCAAACACTGAAGCTTTCTTT. This translates into CASSEAVGYPNTEAFF.

This clonotype showed up just a few times. The chain links TRBV9 to TRBJ2-7; D ambiguous. The CDR3 sequence is 15 residues long. Trimming pared 4 bases from V and 5 bases from J, leaving 19 bases between. CDR1 and CDR2 from the germline V gene are SGDLS and YYNGEE. The CDR3 DNA sequence: TGTGCCAGCAGCTATTATCCTGGAAACGTCGACGAGCAGTACTTC. It encodes CASSYYPGNVDEQYF.

This clonotype was counted a few times. The chain carries TRBV6-5 and TRBJ2-1; D unclear. Germline V gives CDR1 MNHEY, CDR2 SVGAGI. The CDR3 covers 16 residues. The ends were cut back, 7 bases at V and 5 bases at J, with 21 bases in the middle. This CDR3 is CASNERAGYFNNEQFF. CDR3 nucleotides: TGTGCCAGCAACGAAAGGGCCGGATACTTTAACAATGAGCAGTTCTTC.

This chain connects TRBV20-1 to TRBJ2-7; D may be TRBD1 or TRBD2 (5 bases each). V was cut by 3 bases and J by 6 bases, with 18 bases left in between. Germline lookup yields CDR1 DFQATT and CDR2 SNEGSKA (reference sequence). The CDR3 extends over 14 amino acids. CDR3 sequence reads: CSASNRFGAAEQYF. CDR3 bases: TGCAGTGCTAGCAACCGTTTCGGGGCGGCCGAGCAGTACTTC.

This clonotype was observed a handful of times. This chain uses TRBV20-1 with TRBJ1-2, with D perhaps TRBD1 (6 bases). The V end lost 0 bases, the J end lost 0 bases, and 17 bases lay between the germline ends. CDR3 length: 17 amino acids. The V gene's germline CDR1 is DFQATT and CDR2 SNEGSKA (reference sequence). The CDR3 region is CSARDLGRGRANYGYTF. In nucleotides, the CDR3 is TGCAGTGCTAGAGATTTGGGCAGGGGTCGAGCTAACTATGGCTACACCTTC.

J is TRBJ2-4 and V is TRBV7-2; TRBD1 aligns across 8 bases. Germline loops: CDR1 SGHTA, CDR2 FQGNSA. V shed 4 bases and J 2 bases; nucleotides not matched to a gene: 7. The CDR3 loop spans 16 amino acids. CDR3 in amino acids: CASSSRTGISKNIQYF. The CDR3 bases are TGTGCCAGCAGCTCGAGGACAGGGATATCCAAAAACATTCAGTACTTC.

The rearrangement joins TRBV20-1 to TRBJ2-7, with D possibly TRBD2 on 7 matching bases. The DNA end is a closer match to TRBJ2-5, so the J assignment may be wrong. Germline values: CDR1 DFQATT, CDR2 SNEGSKA (reference sequence). The CDR3 spans 13 residues. CDR3 in DNA: TGCAGTGCTGAAGGGGGGGCCCTAGAGACCCAGTACTTC. Protein product: CSAEGGALETQYF.

The chain carries TRBV9 and TRBJ2-1, with 7 positions matching TRBD2. The CDR3 loop spans 16 amino acids. V shed 4 bases and J 3 bases; nucleotides not matched to a gene: 10. CDR1 is SGDLS and CDR2 is YYNGEE in the germline V gene. This CDR3 reads CASSIGPGLLYNEQFF. The CDR3 DNA reads as TGTGCCAGCAGCATCGGCCCGGGACTACTCTACAATGAGCAGTTCTTC.

The rearrangement uses TRBV5-1 and TRBJ1-1; D perhaps matches TRBD1 (5 bases). V was trimmed by 4 bases and J by 1 base, leaving 14 bases between them. This CDR3 is built from 15 residues. Germline V gene data show CDR1 as SGHRS and CDR2 as YFSETQ. CDR3 sequence: CASSPAGRENTEAFF. The CDR3 DNA sequence: TGCGCCAGCAGCCCAGCGGGACGGGAGAACACTGAAGCTTTCTTT.

The V gene is TRBV5-1, the J gene TRBJ2-1; 15 nucleotides agree with TRBD2. The CDR3 consists of 17 residues. Germline V lookup: CDR1 SGHRS, CDR2 YFSETQ. This CDR3 is CVTGDGGLAGGLGEQFF. CDR3 DNA: TGCGTCACCGGAGATGGAGGACTAGCGGGGGGGCTTGGTGAGCAGTTCTTC.

V and J are TRBV4-1 and TRBJ2-5; 10 bases are a match to TRBD1. The CDR3 consists of 18 residues. Trimming removed 2 bases from V and 1 base from J; junction bases left unmatched: 10. The germline V gene encodes CDR1 MGHRA and CDR2 YSYEKL. The CDR3 protein is CASSQSPSGTGVQETQYF. For the CDR3, the DNA is TGCGCCAGCAGCCAATCTCCCTCCGGGACAGGGGTCCAAGAGACCCAGTACTTC.

About this clonotype itself: Mismatch with germline at one junction end may stem from a read error. The chain has TRBV13 and TRBJ2-1; the match to TRBD2 covers 8 bases. Germline V gene data show CDR1 as PRHDT and CDR2 as FYEKMQ (reference sequence). The CDR3 is 14 residues long. CDR3 sequence: CASGYRPGGNGQFF. CDR3 coding DNA: TGTGCCAGCGGCTATCGACCGGGAGGGAATGGGCAGTTCTTC.

The rearrangement links TRBV20-1 to TRBJ2-1; 12 bases align to TRBD2. V shed 2 bases and J 7 bases; nucleotides not matched to a gene: 6. CDR3 size: 15 residues. CDR1 is DFQATT, CDR2 SNEGSKA, per germline (reference sequence). The CDR3 DNA is TGCAGTGCTAGACACCTAGCGGGGGGGTTAAATGAGCAGTTCTTC. This sequence encodes CSARHLAGGLNEQFF.